The 18 T cell receptor beta chains given below trace back to one sample, sequenced in a study of blood T cell repertoires in COVID-19. Generated by immunoSEQ multiplex PCR, the TCRdb table keeps only in-frame clones and is missing some. The sample lists 20,000 to 30,000 clones, around 95% occurring once. Material for sequencing was peripheral blood. These receptors were taken from a human donor with active COVID-19. The donor label of this sample is uncertain.

The chain links TRBV2 to TRBJ2-6, with D perhaps matching TRBD2 (6 bases). This CDR3 spans 15 amino acids. CDR1 and CDR2 from the germline V gene are SNHLY and FYNNEI. Trimming took off 4 bases at V and 1 base at J, with 8 bases between the two ends. CDR3 region: CASSGGVSGANVLTF. CDR3 coding DNA: TGTGCCAGCAGTGGGGGGGTATCTGGGGCCAACGTCCTGACTTTC. The full variable domain, rest sourced from reference TRBV2 and TRBJ2-6, is EPEVTQTPSHQVTQMGQEVILRCVPISNHLYFYWYRQILGQKVEFLVSFYNNEISEKSEIFDDQFSVERPDGSNFTLKIRSTKLEDSAMYFCASSGGVSGANVLTFGAGSRLTVL.

The chain uses TRBV21-1 and TRBJ2-2; the DNA was not used to check the table's D call, TRBD2. TRBV21-1 is a pseudogene segment. CDR3 length: 17 residues. The DNA of the CDR3 is TGTGCCAGCAGCAAACGGGGGGGCTCGCTCAAGGGCGGGGAGCTGTTTTTT. This codes for CASSKRGGSLKGGELFF.

This chain uses TRBV5-1 with TRBJ1-4, with 8 nucleotides matching TRBD1. Per the germline V gene, CDR1 is SGHRS and CDR2 is YFSETQ. Trimming cost V 0 bases and J 8 bases; bases outside gene matches: 9. CDR3 length equals 16 residues. CDR3 amino acids: CASSLGLGQGQEKLFF. CDR3 sequence (DNA): TGCGCCAGCAGCTTGGGACTCGGACAGGGCCAAGAAAAACTGTTTTTT.

The chain carries TRBV19 and TRBJ2-3; D possibly corresponds to TRBD2 (6 bases). The germline V and J ends were trimmed by 5 bases and 2 bases, with 11 bases remaining between them. The CDR3 sequence is 14 residues long. From germline, CDR1 is LNHDA and CDR2 SQIVND (reference sequence). DNA for the CDR3: TGTGCCAGTAGTTCGGGAGAAGTCACAGATACGCAGTATTTT. Residues: CASSSGEVTDTQYF.

J is TRBJ1-3 and V is TRBV21-1. TRBV21-1 is a pseudogene. The CDR3 totals 16 residues. The CDR3 region has the DNA TGTGCCCCTCAAACAGGAGGGGCTAGGGCTGGAAACACCATATATTTT. Translation: CAPQTGGARAGNTIYF.

The V gene is TRBV13, the J gene TRBJ2-5; 10 bases match TRBD2. The CDR3 runs to 14 residues. Germline loops: CDR1 PRHDT, CDR2 FYEKMQ (reference sequence). Unmatched junction bases numbered 5, after V lost 5 bases and J lost 5 bases. CDR3 DNA: TGTGCCAGCAGCCTAGCGGGAGAAAAGGAGACCCAGTACTTC. Translated, it gives CASSLAGEKETQYF.

V and J are TRBV11-2 and TRBJ1-1; 8 nucleotides line up with TRBD1. CDR1 and CDR2 (germline): SGHAT, FQNNGV. The V segment lost 5 bases and the J segment 0 bases; nucleotides outside the gene matches: 5. This CDR3 is built from 15 residues. The CDR3 DNA follows: TGTGCCAGCAGCCCGGGGGACAGGATGAACACTGAAGCTTTCTTT. This encodes CASSPGDRMNTEAFF.

The chain carries TRBV18 and TRBJ1-1; D perhaps matches TRBD1 (6 bases). V was clipped by 5 bases and J by 0 bases, with 19 bases between them. Looked up from germline, CDR1 is KGHSH and CDR2 is LQKENI. The CDR3 totals 17 residues. For the CDR3, the DNA is TGTGCCAGCTCATCAGGGACACAAGCCTACATGAACACTGAAGCTTTCTTT. As protein: CASSSGTQAYMNTEAFF.

The chain carries TRBV9 and TRBJ2-3; 12 nucleotides line up with TRBD2. Trimming took 2 bases from V and 1 from J; bases not matched to a gene: 8. The CDR3 consists of 18 residues. CDR1 is SGDLS and CDR2 is YYNGEE in the germline V gene. CDR3 bases: TGTGCCAGCAGCGTGACAACTAGGACTAGCGGGGGCACAGATACGCAGTATTTT. This gives the protein CASSVTTRTSGGTDTQYF.

The chain is built from TRBV10-3 and TRBJ2-2; weak D call: TRBD1 (6 bases). Germline V lookup: CDR1 ENHRY, CDR2 SYGVKD. The CDR3 contains 15 residues. The V and J ends lost 5 bases and 3 bases respectively, with 13 bases between them. CDR3 in amino acids: CAISSDSLDTGELFF. In DNA form, the CDR3 reads TGTGCCATCAGTTCGGACAGCCTGGACACCGGGGAGCTGTTTTTT.

The chain recombines TRBV19 with TRBJ1-4; D is possibly TRBD1 (6 bases). The CDR3 totals 15 residues. With 3 bases removed from V and 0 bases from J, the gap between germline ends came to 8 bases. In germline, CDR1 is LNHDA, CDR2 SQIVND (reference sequence). The CDR3 sequence: CASSMTGSTNEKLFF. CDR3 nucleotides: TGTGCCAGTAGTATGACAGGTTCAACTAATGAAAAACTGTTTTTT.

A remark on this clone: The same CDR3 also results from other DNA sequences found in this sample. The chain employs TRBV19 and TRBJ2-2, with a possible D match to TRBD2 (6 bases). The V gene lost 3 bases and the J gene lost 2 bases, with 13 bases spanning the gap. The V gene's germline CDR1 is LNHDA and CDR2 SQIVND (reference sequence). This CDR3 contains 16 residues. The CDR3 DNA reads TGTGCCAGTAGTATCCTCGGGAGCGCAAACACCGGGGAGCTGTTTTTT. Protein: CASSILGSANTGELFF.

The genes are TRBV5-6 and TRBJ1-5, with D perhaps TRBD1 (5 bases). The length of the CDR3 is 18 residues. Germline V gene data show CDR1 as SGHDT and CDR2 as YYEEEE. V gave up 1 base and J gave up 1 base, with 18 bases separating them. The CDR3 DNA reads TGTGCCAGCAGCTTGTCCCGGGGGGTATATTTGAGCAATCAGCCCCAGCATTTT. Translating it yields CASSLSRGVYLSNQPQHF.

The V gene is TRBV12-5, the J gene TRBJ2-5, with a possible D match to TRBD1 (5 bases). Germline V lookup: CDR1 LGHNT, CDR2 FRNRAP. The CDR3 contains 14 residues. Deletions cut 0 bases from V and 1 base from J, with 6 bases between. In DNA form, the CDR3 reads TGTGCTAGTGGTTTGGTGACAGCCCAAGAGACCCAGTACTTC. Amino acids: CASGLVTAQETQYF.

The rearrangement joins TRBV11-2 to TRBJ2-1, with TRBD2 matching 13 bases. After removal of 7 bases from V and 10 bases from J, the junction contained 10 bases not matched to a gene. The CDR3 runs to 15 residues. CDR1 and CDR2 (germline): SGHAT, FQNNGV. Here the CDR3 DNA reads TGTGCCAGCAACTCGCCGACTAGCGGGGGGAGAGAGCAGTTCTTC. Its translation is CASNSPTSGGREQFF.

The chain has TRBV5-6 and TRBJ2-7; 7 bases are a match to TRBD2. V lost 0 bases to trimming and J lost 4 bases; unmatched junction nucleotides: 4. The CDR3 length is 14 residues. Looked up from germline, CDR1 is SGHDT and CDR2 is YYEEEE. Written as DNA, the CDR3 is TGTGCCAGCAGCTTGGAACTAGCGAATTACGAGCAGTACTTC. It yields the protein CASSLELANYEQYF.

The CDR3 nucleotides are TGTGCCAGCAGCTTGGTAGCGACCGCGGATACGCAGTATTTT. As protein: CASSLVATADTQYF. The chain has TRBV7-6 and TRBJ2-3; the D gene is possibly TRBD2 (5 bases). From germline, CDR1 is SGHVS and CDR2 FNYEAQ. The CDR3 loop spans 14 amino acids. Trimming took off 3 bases at V and 6 bases at J, with 13 bases between the two ends.

The chain couples TRBV28 to TRBJ2-3, with 7 bases identical to TRBD1. CDR3 length: 15 amino acids. V lost 4 bases to trimming and J lost 2 bases; unmatched junction nucleotides: 6. Germline V lookup: CDR1 MDHEN, CDR2 SYDVKM. CDR3 loop: CASSSGTVNTDTQYF. The CDR3 nucleotides read TGTGCCAGCAGTTCCGGGACAGTTAACACAGATACGCAGTATTTT.